Following are 30 T cell receptor beta chains from one sample sequenced in a study of cytomegalovirus exposure and HLA in healthy donors. The PCR had 60 Vbeta and 13 Jbeta primers. Using immunoSEQ multiplex PCR, the repertoire was profiled, and TCRdb retains in-frame clones only, with some absent. This repertoire shows approximately 90,000 clones, 75% found once; its top ten account for over 2%. The sample was PBMCs. Receptor source: a man aged 35-49 years in good health and CMV-seronegative.

This clone was observed a handful of times. V is TRBV5-1 and J is TRBJ2-2; the D gene is possibly TRBD1 (6 bases). The CDR3 has 14 residues. V was cut by 0 bases and J by 3 bases, with 6 bases left in between. Looked up from germline, CDR1 is SGHRS and CDR2 is YFSETQ. The CDR3 DNA follows: TGCGCCAGCAGCTTGGACAGGGACACCGGGGAGCTGTTTTTT. It specifies CASSLDRDTGELFF.

This chain connects TRBV7-2 to TRBJ2-6; 14 bases line up with TRBD2. This CDR3 is built from 19 residues. J was trimmed by 1 base and V by 1 base; bases with no gene match: 3. Per germline, CDR1 SGHTA and CDR2 FQGNSA. In nucleotides, the CDR3 is TGTGCCAGCAGCTTAGGGGGACTAGCGGGAGTATCTGGGGCCAACGTCCTGACTTTC. This gives the protein CASSLGGLAGVSGANVLTF.

This clone has more than one count but fewer than ten. V and J are TRBV9 and TRBJ1-2; 9 positions match TRBD1. The V gene end was trimmed by 4 bases and the J gene end by 6 bases; junction bases not matched to a gene: 7. This CDR3 comprises 14 residues. Germline CDR1 reads SGDLS; CDR2 reads YYNGEE. CDR3 DNA sequence: TGTGCCAGCAGCCCCCTCGGGACAGGGCATGGCTACACCTTC. The encoded protein is CASSPLGTGHGYTF.

V usage is TRBV11-2 and J usage is TRBJ2-7, with 8 bases lining up with TRBD2. The J segment lost 5 bases and the V segment lost 0 bases, leaving 15 bases of the junction unmatched. The CDR3 extends over 18 amino acids. Per the germline V gene, CDR1 is SGHAT and CDR2 is FQNNGV. The CDR3 bases are TGTGCCAGCAGCTTAGAGGGGCATTGGGTAGCGGGACCCAACGAGCAGTACTTC. Its protein is CASSLEGHWVAGPNEQYF.

The CDR3, as DNA: TGTGCCAGCAGCGTACAGGGGGCGCGGCAGCCCCAGCATTTT. It specifies CASSVQGARQPQHF. The rearrangement links TRBV9 to TRBJ1-5; 8 bases fit TRBD1. V shed 1 base and J 7 bases; nucleotides not matched to a gene: 4. The CDR3 totals 14 residues. Germline V gene data show CDR1 as SGDLS and CDR2 as YYNGEE.

As DNA, the CDR3 is TGTGCCAGCAGAGAGGGGGCTCGGTCCTACGAGCAGTACTTC. Protein sequence: CASREGARSYEQYF. V is TRBV28 and J is TRBJ2-7, with TRBD1 identical over 7 bases. Germline V gene data show CDR1 as MDHEN and CDR2 as SYDVKM. V shed 6 bases and J 1 base; nucleotides not matched to a gene: 6. The CDR3 extends over 14 amino acids.

V usage is TRBV9 and J usage is TRBJ2-5; 7 nucleotides agree with TRBD1. The junction had 4 bases not matched to a gene; V was cut back by 7 bases and J by 4 bases. CDR3 length equals 12 residues. Germline assignment: CDR1 SGDLS and CDR2 YYNGEE. In nucleotides, the CDR3 is TGTGCCAGCGGACAGGCCCGAGAGACCCAGTACTTC. Its translation is CASGQARETQYF.

The chain combines TRBV6-1 with TRBJ1-3; D might be TRBD1 (6 bases). Germline V gene lookup returns CDR1 MNHNS and CDR2 SASEGT. The ends were cut back, 1 base at V and 0 bases at J, with 10 bases in the middle. The CDR3 runs 16 residues. CDR3 DNA: TGTGCCAGCAGTGAAGTCGCGGGGGCCTCTGGAAACACCATATATTTT. It yields the protein CASSEVAGASGNTIYF.

V is TRBV21-1 and J is TRBJ2-5; the table gives TRBD1 as D, unverified against the DNA. TRBV21-1 has pseudogene status. CDR3 length: 15 amino acids. The CDR3 bases are TGTGCCAGCAGCCCTGGTTGGGGCCGCCAAGAGACCCAGTACTTC. The encoded protein is CASSPGWGRQETQYF.

As regards this clone: One junction end disagrees with the germline gene, perhaps due to a read error. The chain uses TRBV5-4 and TRBJ1-3, with D uncertain. CDR1 is SGHNT and CDR2 is YYREEE in the germline V gene (reference sequence). The CDR3 loop spans 13 amino acids. In DNA, the CDR3 is TGTGCCAGCAGCGGAAGCCAGGCCCCGTCTTACGATTTT. Protein: CASSGSQAPSYDF.

The V and J genes are TRBV4-1 and TRBJ2-2; 9 bases are a match to TRBD1. The J segment lost 0 bases and the V segment lost 3 bases, leaving 2 bases of the junction unmatched. Germline V gene data show CDR1 as MGHRA and CDR2 as YSYEKL. This CDR3 has 16 residues. CDR3 loop: CASSHRQGANTGELFF. The CDR3 DNA sequence: TGCGCCAGCAGCCACCGACAGGGGGCGAACACCGGGGAGCTGTTTTTT.

The chain carries TRBV6-6 and TRBJ2-4, with D possibly being TRBD2 (6 bases). Germline loops: CDR1 MNHNY, CDR2 SVGAGI (reference sequence). The germline V and J ends were trimmed by 4 bases and 7 bases, with 11 bases remaining between them. The CDR3 is 13 residues long. The CDR3 DNA reads as TGTGCCAGCAGTTTAGCTAGCGAGAACATTCAGTACTTC. Translated, it gives CASSLASENIQYF.

The V gene is TRBV5-1, the J gene TRBJ1-2; D possibly corresponds to TRBD1 (6 bases). CDR1 is SGHRS, CDR2 YFSETQ, per germline. This CDR3 comprises 14 residues. V was trimmed by 0 bases and J by 8 bases, leaving 14 bases between them. The CDR3 reads CASSLGPQGAGYTF. DNA of the CDR3: TGCGCCAGCAGCTTGGGGCCACAGGGTGCCGGCTACACCTTC.

The chain recombines TRBV6-5 with TRBJ1-5, with a tentative D call TRBD1 (6 bases). Trimming stripped 5 bases from V and 1 base from J, with 9 bases between. There are 14 residues in the CDR3. Germline CDR1 MNHEY, CDR2 SVGAGI. CDR3: CASSAGQSNQPQHF. In DNA form, the CDR3 reads TGTGCCAGCAGTGCCGGACAGAGCAATCAGCCCCAGCATTTT.

The genes are TRBV12-5 and TRBJ2-2; no reliable D call. The CDR3 has 14 residues. Trimming left V 4 bases short and J 1 base short, with 7 bases between. Germline V lookup: CDR1 LGHNT, CDR2 FRNRAP. CDR3 coding DNA: TGTGCTAGTGGTTCGGGTAGGAACACCGGGGAGCTGTTTTTT. It yields the protein CASGSGRNTGELFF.

The gene calls are TRBV9 and TRBJ1-6; a weak D match, TRBD1 (6 bases). With 0 bases removed from V and 9 bases from J, the gap between germline ends came to 10 bases. The CDR3 consists of 14 residues. Germline CDR1 reads SGDLS; CDR2 reads YYNGEE. In DNA, the CDR3 is TGTGCCAGCAGCGTAGACACCAGGGGTTCACCCCTCCACTTT. It yields the protein CASSVDTRGSPLHF.

This clone rates as medium-sized. CDR3 residues: CASSLTGDRELFF. In DNA form, the CDR3 reads TGCGCCAGCAGCCTAACAGGGGACCGGGAGCTGTTTTTT. This chain connects TRBV5-1 to TRBJ2-2, with TRBD1 identical over 7 bases. The CDR3 runs 13 residues. V lost 4 bases and J lost 9; bases outside the gene matches: 6. Germline lookup yields CDR1 SGHRS and CDR2 YFSETQ.

This clone occurred once. The CDR3 DNA follows: TGTGCCAGCTCTCAATTCCGAGGCGGGGAGCTGTTTTTT. It encodes CASSQFRGGELFF. The chain uses TRBV6-5 and TRBJ2-2; D unresolved. Germline values: CDR1 MNHEY, CDR2 SVGAGI. The V gene lost 8 bases and the J gene lost 7 bases, with 14 bases spanning the gap. This CDR3 region has 13 residues.

V gene TRBV6-6 combines with J gene TRBJ1-2; TRBD1 might be the D (6 bases). V lost 5 bases to trimming and J lost 4 bases, with 11 bases between them. CDR1 and CDR2 from the germline V gene are MNHNY and SVGAGI (reference sequence). The CDR3 runs 13 residues. The CDR3 nucleotides are TGTGCCAGCAGTCCCAGGGGTCGCTATGGCTACACCTTC. As protein: CASSPRGRYGYTF.

V usage is TRBV9 and J usage is TRBJ1-2; D is ambiguous. Trimming took off 2 bases at V and 2 bases at J, with 13 bases between the two ends. CDR3 length: 15 residues. Germline-derived CDR1 and CDR2 are SGDLS and YYNGEE. The chain's CDR3 is CASSVGGEANYGYTF. CDR3 DNA sequence: TGTGCCAGCAGCGTCGGTGGGGAGGCCAACTATGGCTACACCTTC.

This clone was observed a handful of times. This chain uses TRBV19 with TRBJ2-4; 8 positions match TRBD2. The junction had 2 bases not matched to a gene; V was cut back by 4 bases and J by 6 bases. The germline V gene has CDR1 LNHDA and CDR2 SQIVND (reference sequence). The CDR3 has 13 residues. This CDR3 reads CASSTSGRNIQYF. In nucleotides, the CDR3 is TGTGCCAGTAGTACCAGCGGGAGAAACATTCAGTACTTC.

The V and J genes are TRBV27 and TRBJ1-4; D is ambiguous. Germline V CDR1 and CDR2: MNHEY, SMNVEV (reference sequence). There are 14 residues in the CDR3. Trimming shortened V by 5 bases and J by 7 bases, and 14 bases separated the two germline ends. The DNA for the CDR3 is TGTGCCAGCAGTCCCATAGCCGAGGGTGAAAAACTGTTTTTT. It is translated as CASSPIAEGEKLFF.

The chain carries TRBV28 and TRBJ1-5; D call uncertain. Germline assignment: CDR1 MDHEN and CDR2 SYDVKM. The CDR3 covers 14 residues. Trimming took off 7 bases at V and 4 bases at J, with 14 bases between the two ends. In DNA form, the CDR3 reads TGTGCCAGCATTTCTACTATAGCAAATCAGCCCCAGCATTTT. This gives the protein CASISTIANQPQHF.

The chain combines TRBV25-1 with TRBJ2-5; a weak D match, TRBD1 (5 bases). From germline, CDR1 is MGHDK and CDR2 SYGVNS. V lost 10 bases, J lost 5 bases, and 20 bases lay in between. There are 14 residues in the CDR3. This CDR3 reads CATRPGNYLETQYF. In DNA, the CDR3 is TGTGCCACCAGACCAGGGAACTACCTGGAGACCCAGTACTTC.

V is TRBV7-3 and J is TRBJ2-1; D is unclear. The CDR3 spans 15 residues. Trimming pared 3 bases from V and 0 bases from J, leaving 9 bases between. Germline lookup yields CDR1 SGHTA and CDR2 FQGTGA. The CDR3 region has the DNA TGTGCCAGCAGCTTTTTCCGGAGCTCCTACAATGAGCAGTTCTTC. This codes for CASSFFRSSYNEQFF.

This sequence joins TRBV19 and TRBJ1-4; D is unclear. V was cut by 3 bases and J by 3 bases, with 20 bases left in between. Germline loops: CDR1 LNHDA, CDR2 SQIVND (reference sequence). The CDR3 is made up of 18 amino acids. The CDR3 here is CASSIWRIGRSANEKLFF. CDR3 DNA sequence: TGTGCCAGTAGTATTTGGAGGATAGGGCGGTCGGCTAATGAAAAACTGTTTTTT.

This chain links TRBV7-6 with TRBJ1-3; D possibly corresponds to TRBD1 (5 bases). CDR3 length equals 15 residues. V was shortened by 5 bases and J by 0 bases, with 11 bases between the two germline ends. Germline CDR1 SGHVS, CDR2 FNYEAQ. The CDR3 protein is CASSPTVYSGNTIYF. In nucleotides, the CDR3 is TGTGCCAGCAGCCCGACAGTCTACTCTGGAAACACCATATATTTT.

The chain recombines TRBV29-1 with TRBJ2-1; tentative D call: TRBD2 (5 bases). Per the germline V gene, CDR1 is SQVTM and CDR2 is ANQGSEA. The CDR3 has 13 residues. The V gene lost 8 bases and the J gene lost 5 bases, with 16 bases spanning the gap. The CDR3 nucleotides read TGCAGCTTTCATTTGATGGGAGACAATGAGCAGTTCTTC. This sequence encodes CSFHLMGDNEQFF.

Of note for this clone: Mismatch with germline at one junction end may stem from a read error. This rearrangement joins TRBV5-1 to TRBJ2-3; 8 bases agree with TRBD2. The CDR3 has 17 amino acids. Germline lookup yields CDR1 SGHRS and CDR2 YFSETQ. The DNA for the CDR3 is TGCGACAGCAGCCCCAGAGCGGGGGTAGTCGATTCAGATACGCAGTATTTT. It specifies CDSSPRAGVVDSDTQYF.

This clone has more than one count but fewer than ten. The V gene is TRBV5-8, the J gene TRBJ1-5; TRBD1 is a possible D gene (5 bases). The V end was cut by 3 bases, the J end by 2 bases, with 12 bases between. CDR1 and CDR2 from the germline V gene are SGHTS and YDEGEE. The CDR3 has 15 residues. DNA of the CDR3: TGTGCCAGCAGCTCCCGATGGGGGGGCAATCAGCCCCAGCATTTT. Its protein product is CASSSRWGGNQPQHF.